A single sample is the source of the 16 T cell receptor beta chains below, sequenced in a study of read filtering for tumor transcriptome and immune sequencing (dated by TCRdb to 2018 to 2020). Sequencing relied on an Illumina HiSeq 4000. The Immunoverse kit was used to build TCR libraries from about 430 ng RNA, with molecular barcoded adaptors covering alpha/delta and beta/gamma chains. Using fastp trimming at Q25 and MiXCR clonotype assembly, TCRdb reanalyzed the public sequencing data and kept in-frame beta chains. Rows matching on CDR3 protein sequence are summarized as one entry with the most common DNA and genes. In this sample the table shows tens of thousands of distinct CDR3 sequences, roughly a fifth of which occur a single time. The ten largest clones take up approximately 11% of the sample. What was sequenced was a population of CD138-negative cells sorted from bone marrow. The cell subset or site label for this specimen denotes: bone marrow mononuclear cells depleted of CD138+ plasma/myeloma cells by negative magnetic selection. These receptors were taken from a donor aged 40 or over with multiple myeloma.

This clonotype was seen many times. The chain links TRBV11-2 to TRBJ2-2; 11 bases align to TRBD2. This CDR3 is built from 16 residues. The germline V gene has CDR1 SGHAT and CDR2 FQNNGV. With V trimmed by 1 base and J by 6 bases, 4 bases remained unmatched. Here the CDR3 DNA reads TGTGCCAGCAGCTTAGCACTAGCGGGAGTGTCCGGGGAGCTGTTTTTT. Amino acid sequence: CASSLALAGVSGELFF.

As for this clonotype: A much bigger clone sits one base away, suggesting this may be a read error. This chain's CDR3 is CAISEPGQISYGHTF. CDR3 DNA: TGTGCCATCAGTGAACCGGGACAAATTAGCTATGGCCACACCTTC. The rearrangement joins TRBV10-3 to TRBJ1-2; weak D call: TRBD1 (6 bases). The CDR3 consists of 15 residues. Germline CDR1 ENHRY, CDR2 SYGVKD.

This clonotype was observed many times. The chain carries TRBV20-1 and TRBJ2-3; D is unclear. The CDR3 has 14 residues. Germline V CDR1 and CDR2: DFQATT, SNEGSKA (reference sequence). The CDR3 sequence: CASLSLGGTDTQYF. In nucleotides, the CDR3 is TGCGCATCCCTGTCCTTGGGCGGCACAGATACGCAGTATTTT.

This clonotype was seen at least ten times. DNA of the CDR3: TGTGCCAGCAGTCCGGACAGGGGAGGTCTAAACATTCAGTACTTC. Amino acids: CASSPDRGGLNIQYF. This chain joins TRBV28 and TRBJ2-4; TRBD1 agrees at 9 bases. CDR3 size: 15 residues. Germline V gene sequence: CDR1 MDHEN, CDR2 SYDVKM. J lost 6 bases, V lost 5 bases, and 8 bases had no gene match. Complete variable domain (other parts from reference TRBV28 and TRBJ2-4): DVKVTQSSRYLVKRTGEKVFLECVQDMDHENMFWYRQDPGLGLRLIYFSYDVKMKEKGDIPEGYSVSREKKERFSLILESASTNQTSMYLCASSPDRGGLNIQYFGAGTRLSVL.

This clonotype is hyperexpanded within its sample. The V call is TRBV24-1, the J call TRBJ2-1; the D is unclear. The CDR3 is made up of 13 amino acids. Germline V gene sequence: CDR1 KGHDR, CDR2 SFDVKD. The V and J ends lost 4 bases and 8 bases respectively, with 11 bases between them. DNA of the CDR3: TGTGCCACCAGTGACCCCTATTCCGATGAGCAGTTCTTC. Translation gives CATSDPYSDEQFF.

This clonotype has ten or more counts. CDR3: CASSSTVGGADNSPLHF. The CDR3 DNA reads TGTGCCAGCAGTTCCACTGTGGGGGGGGCGGATAATTCACCCCTCCACTTT. The J gene is TRBJ1-6, the V gene TRBV28, with a tentative D call TRBD1 (6 bases). This CDR3 is 17 amino acids long. Per germline, CDR1 MDHEN and CDR2 SYDVKM. The germline V and J ends were trimmed by 4 bases and 5 bases, with 18 bases remaining between them.

This clonotype has a count of ten or more. This chain links TRBV3-1 with TRBJ2-2; D is possibly TRBD2 (5 bases). Trimming removed 4 bases from V and 6 bases from J, with 12 bases in between. Germline loops: CDR1 LGHDT, CDR2 YNNKEL (reference sequence). The CDR3 has 14 residues. The CDR3 DNA is TGTGCCAGCAGCCTAACTAGTTGGGCCGGGGAGCTGTTTTTT. Its translation: CASSLTSWAGELFF.

Many counts were recorded for this clonotype. The chain is built from TRBV7-6 and TRBJ2-5; possibly TRBD2 for D (7 bases). Trimming took 5 bases from V and 5 from J, leaving 15 bases between them. This CDR3 region has 14 residues. The V gene's germline CDR1 is SGHVS and CDR2 FNYEAQ. The CDR3 nucleotides read TGTGCCAGCAGCCGGAGGGGGGGGTCGGAGACCCAGTACTTC. Residues: CASSRRGGSETQYF.

Many counts were recorded for this clonotype. The CDR3, as DNA: TGTGCCAGCAGCTTAGATAGGTACCAAGAGACCCAGTACTTC. This codes for CASSLDRYQETQYF. This sequence joins TRBV7-2 and TRBJ2-5; no definite D call. The V end lost 1 base, the J end lost 0 bases, and 6 bases lay between the germline ends. The germline gives CDR1 SGHTA, CDR2 FQGNSA. CDR3 length: 14 residues.

On this clonotype itself: One base separates it from a far larger clone, so it is likely a read error. The CDR3: CASSAESGVLWEQCF. CDR3 DNA: TGCGCCAGCAGTGCGGAGAGCGGGGTCCTTTGGGAGCAGTGCTTC. The chain carries TRBV5-1 and TRBJ2-4; 7 nucleotides agree with TRBD2. CDR3 length: 15 amino acids. Germline loops: CDR1 SGHRS, CDR2 YFSETQ.

This clonotype has a count of ten or more. This chain links TRBV29-1 with TRBJ2-1, with 13 bases that match TRBD2. CDR3 length: 13 amino acids. V was clipped by 4 bases and J by 6 bases; unmatched bases: 0. CDR1 SQVTM and CDR2 ANQGSEA come from the germline V gene. CDR3 DNA: TGCAGCGTTGGGACTAGCGGGAGCAATGAGCAGTTCTTC. Translated, it gives CSVGTSGSNEQFF.

The V call is TRBV5-5, the J call TRBJ1-1, with TRBD1 identical over 7 bases. Per the germline V gene, CDR1 is SGHKS and CDR2 is YYEKEE (reference sequence). This CDR3 has 15 amino acids. V dropped 1 base and J dropped 0; count of bases not matched to a gene: 3. CDR3 nucleotides: TGTGCCAGCAGCTTGTGGGGACAGATGAACACTGAAGCTTTCTTT. It is translated as CASSLWGQMNTEAFF.

V usage is TRBV6-2 or TRBV6-3 and J usage is TRBJ2-2; D may be TRBD2 (6 bases). From germline, CDR1 is MNHEY and CDR2 SVGEGT. Trimming shortened V by 6 bases and J by 4 bases, and 15 bases separated the two germline ends. The CDR3 loop spans 15 amino acids. The CDR3 nucleotides read TGTGCCAGCAGCCTACCTGGGGGGAGCACCGGGGAGCTGTTTTTT. As protein: CASSLPGGSTGELFF.

There are a few counts of this clonotype. A far larger clone differs by one base, so this is likely a read error. The chain links TRBV12-3 or TRBV12-4 to TRBJ2-1; D uncertain. Trimming took 3 bases from V and 8 from J, leaving 11 bases between them. The CDR3 is 13 residues long. The CDR3 here is CASSFGPYYEQFF. The CDR3 DNA reads as TGTGCCAGCAGTTTCGGACCGTACTATGAGCAGTTCTTC.

This clonotype was seen repeatedly, ten times or more. The V call is TRBV10-3, the J call TRBJ2-3; no firm D call. The CDR3 is made up of 14 amino acids. V was trimmed by 3 bases and J by 1 base, leaving 8 bases between them. Germline V gene data show CDR1 as ENHRY and CDR2 as SYGVKD. The DNA for the CDR3 is TGTGCCATCAGTGATCGGGCACGCACAGATACGCAGTATTTT. This translates into CAISDRARTDTQYF.

This clonotype was seen at least ten times. The V gene is TRBV15, the J gene TRBJ2-2; 7 bases map to TRBD2. From germline, CDR1 is LNHNV and CDR2 YYDKDF (reference sequence). J lost 4 bases, V lost 6 bases, and 5 bases had no gene match. The CDR3 sequence is 14 residues long. This CDR3 reads CATRPGGSTGELFF. The CDR3 coding sequence is TGTGCCACCAGACCGGGAGGATCCACCGGGGAGCTGTTTTTT.